A single sample is the source of the 5 T cell receptor beta chains below, sequenced in a study of PD-1 blockade in classical Hodgkin lymphoma (dated by TCRdb to about 2020). The time point label on this specimen signifies: cycle 4 day 1 (C4D1), after less than 7 weeks of nivolumab. Every trial patient had relapsed after autologous stem cell transplantation, and cohorts A, B and C differed in prior brentuximab vedotin exposure. Preparation of the library involved the immunoSEQ multiplex PCR assay. This is the immuneACCESS table as TCRdb keeps it, with only in-frame sequences that have V and J called. A part of the clones is gone; compared with another copy, unresolved V genes explain less than half, and the rest is unexplained. This sample is represented by 50,000 to 65,000 clones; around 94% of them were singletons. The top ten clonotypes cover 6.5% to 9.5% of the sample. The sample was peripheral blood mononuclear cells (PBMCs), taken before the fourth cycle of nivolumab. These receptors were obtained from a human donor with classical Hodgkin lymphoma.

This clone came up once. The J gene is TRBJ2-5, the V gene TRBV28; perhaps TRBD2 as D (6 bases). The CDR3 consists of 16 residues. V lost 1 base and J 0 bases, leaving 12 bases between the germline ends. Germline assignment: CDR1 MDHEN and CDR2 SYDVKM. The DNA of the CDR3 is TGTGCCAGCAGTTTATCCCGGGAGACGCACCAAGAGACCCAGTACTTC. Its translation is CASSLSRETHQETQYF.

The chain joins TRBV5-4 to TRBJ1-4; the D gene is possibly TRBD1 (6 bases). This CDR3 is 15 amino acids long. Per germline, CDR1 SGHNT and CDR2 YYREEE (reference sequence). The germline V and J ends were trimmed by 4 bases and 0 bases, with 10 bases remaining between them. The CDR3 sequence: CASSRGQSTNEKLFF. The DNA for the CDR3 is TGTGCCAGCAGCCGCGGACAGTCAACTAATGAAAAACTGTTTTTT.

This clone has just one count. This chain links TRBV27 with TRBJ1-1; D not resolved. V was pared by 7 bases and J by 0 bases, with 12 bases between. Germline loops: CDR1 MNHEY, CDR2 SMNVEV (reference sequence). The length of the CDR3 is 14 residues. The CDR3 nucleotides are TGTGCCAGCACCTCTGGTCTAATGAACACTGAAGCTTTCTTT. It specifies CASTSGLMNTEAFF.

The J gene is TRBJ2-1, the V gene TRBV18; the match to TRBD2 covers 11 bases. Germline V CDR1 and CDR2: KGHSH, LQKENI. This CDR3 comprises 16 residues. V shed 4 bases, J shed 0 bases, and the junction held 2 bases outside the gene matches. The CDR3 reads CASSRTSGSSYNEQFF. CDR3 nucleotide sequence: TGTGCCAGCTCACGAACTAGCGGGAGCTCCTACAATGAGCAGTTCTTC.

The chain is built from TRBV7-6 and TRBJ1-4; 7 positions agree with TRBD1. V shed 5 bases and J 7 bases; nucleotides not matched to a gene: 10. Germline V gene lookup returns CDR1 SGHVS and CDR2 FNYEAQ. This CDR3 region has 15 residues. Here the CDR3 reads CASSPGGGEREKLFF. CDR3 DNA: TGTGCCAGCAGCCCAGGGGGGGGAGAACGTGAAAAACTGTTTTTT.